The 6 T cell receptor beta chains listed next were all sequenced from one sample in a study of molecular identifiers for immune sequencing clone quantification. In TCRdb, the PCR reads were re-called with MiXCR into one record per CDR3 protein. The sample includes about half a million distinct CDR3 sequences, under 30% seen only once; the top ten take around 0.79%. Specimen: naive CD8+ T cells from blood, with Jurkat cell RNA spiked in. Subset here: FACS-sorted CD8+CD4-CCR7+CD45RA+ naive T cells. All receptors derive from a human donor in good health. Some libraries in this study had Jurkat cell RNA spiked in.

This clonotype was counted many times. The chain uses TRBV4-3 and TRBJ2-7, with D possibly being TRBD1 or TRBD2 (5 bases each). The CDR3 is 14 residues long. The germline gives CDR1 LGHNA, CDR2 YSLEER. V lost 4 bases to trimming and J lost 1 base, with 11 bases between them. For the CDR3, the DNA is TGCGCCAGCAGCCTGGGACGGACGTCCTACGAGCAGTACTTC. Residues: CASSLGRTSYEQYF.

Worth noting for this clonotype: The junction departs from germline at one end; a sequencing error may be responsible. In DNA, the CDR3 is TGTGCCAGCAGTTACTCGGTCAGCTTAGCGGGGAACGCCGGGGAGCTGTTTTTT. It specifies CASSYSVSLAGNAGELFF. The rearrangement uses TRBV6-5 and TRBJ2-2; 8 bases line up with TRBD2. The CDR3 extends over 18 amino acids. Germline-derived CDR1 and CDR2 are MNHEY and SVGAGI.

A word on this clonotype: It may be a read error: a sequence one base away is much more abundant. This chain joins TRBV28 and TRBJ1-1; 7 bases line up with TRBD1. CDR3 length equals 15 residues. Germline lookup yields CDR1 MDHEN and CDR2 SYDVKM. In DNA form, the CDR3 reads TGTGCCAGCAGTTCCAGACAGGGCTGGAACCCTGAAGCTTTCTTT. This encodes CASSSRQGWNPEAFF.

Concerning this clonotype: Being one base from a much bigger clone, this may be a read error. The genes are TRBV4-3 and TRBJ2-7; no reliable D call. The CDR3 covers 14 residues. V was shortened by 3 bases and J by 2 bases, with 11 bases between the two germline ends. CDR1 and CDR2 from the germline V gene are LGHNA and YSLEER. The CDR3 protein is CASSQSIGAYEQYF. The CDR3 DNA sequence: TGCGCCAGCAGCCAGAGCATAGGAGCCTACGAGCAGTACTTC.

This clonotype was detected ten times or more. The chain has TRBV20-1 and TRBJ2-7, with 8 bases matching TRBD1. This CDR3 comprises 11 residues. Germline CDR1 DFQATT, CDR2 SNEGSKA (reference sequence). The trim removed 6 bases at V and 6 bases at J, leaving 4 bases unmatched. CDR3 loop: CSAITGGEQYF. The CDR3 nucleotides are TGCAGTGCAATAACAGGGGGCGAGCAGTACTTC.

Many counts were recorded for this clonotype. CDR3 in amino acids: CASSPTGGWGTDTQYF. The CDR3 DNA follows: TGTGCCAGCAGCCCAACAGGGGGCTGGGGCACAGATACGCAGTATTTT. The chain has TRBV5-6 and TRBJ2-3; 9 bases align to TRBD1. The germline V gene has CDR1 SGHDT and CDR2 YYEEEE. The CDR3 spans 16 residues. With 4 bases clipped from V and 1 base from J, the junction kept 7 bases outside the gene matches.